This TCR beta chain emerged from a study of blood T cells in healthy people across ages. It was with a sample-barcoded 5' primer and a J-beta primer mix that a second PCR of roughly 6 to 12 cycles was run. TCRdb itself ran the 5' RACE reads through MiXCR, one entry per CDR3 protein. The sample consists of 1.5 million to 2 million distinct CDR3 sequences, 40% to 55% of them appearing once. The CDR3 is 15 amino acids. The V gene's germline CDR1 is MNHGY and CDR2 SAAAGT. V lost 6 bases, J lost 1 base, and 5 bases stayed unmatched. V gene TRBV6-8 combines with J gene TRBJ2-1; 8 bases map to TRBD2. Sequencing used blood. The clonotype was recovered from a woman in her thirties or forties in good health. The CDR3 sequence is CASSCRGGSYNEQFF. CDR3 bases: TGTGCCAGCAGCTGCCGCGGGGGGTCCTACAATGAGCAGTTCTTC.